What follows is one T cell receptor (beta chain) and its context. Data came from immunoSEQ multiplex PCR; TCRdb stores just in-frame clones and leaves some out. The sample shows 210,000 or so clones, approximately 90% of them seen only once. These data are taken from a study of blood T cell repertoires in COVID-19. In the study overall: The analysed material was cDNA or gDNA that came from T cells, B-cell-depleted T cells, or PBMCs.

Trimming stripped 1 base from V and 5 bases from J, with 11 bases between. Germline V CDR1 and CDR2: GTSNPN, SVGIG (reference sequence). There are 14 residues in the CDR3. This clonotype was sampled from a man aged 30-40 years with acute or convalescent COVID-19. V usage is TRBV30 and J usage is TRBJ1-4; D uncertain. The specimen was peripheral blood. CDR3 in DNA: TGTGCCTGGAGTGGGACCGGAGGGAATGAAAAACTGTTTTTT. Protein: CAWSGTGGNEKLFF.